Below are 5 T cell receptor beta chains sequenced from a single sample in a study of circulating and synovial CD4+ cells in juvenile arthritis. TCRdb's table, derived via immunoSEQ multiplex PCR, lists solely in-frame clones and lacks some. The sample lists over 11,000 clones; around four fifths were seen once. The material sequenced was CD4+ T cells from synovial fluid. The receptors were sampled from a human patient with juvenile idiopathic arthritis. Some clones in this sample may be carry-over from other donors' samples.

This clone was found a few times. The gene calls are TRBV10-1 and TRBJ2-1, with D possibly being TRBD1 (6 bases). The CDR3 totals 12 residues. Germline lookup yields CDR1 WNHNN and CDR2 SYGVQD (reference sequence). Trimming took off 4 bases at V and 6 bases at J, with 7 bases between the two ends. This CDR3 is CASSGQANEQFF. The DNA for the CDR3 is TGCGCCAGCAGTGGACAGGCCAATGAGCAGTTCTTC.

This clone was counted between two and nine times. The V call is TRBV6-6, the J call TRBJ1-2; unclear D gene. V was shortened by 6 bases and J by 4 bases, with 12 bases between the two germline ends. Per germline, CDR1 MNHNY and CDR2 SVGAGI (reference sequence). The CDR3 is made up of 13 amino acids. The CDR3 sequence is CASSHNAIYGYTF. CDR3 bases: TGTGCCAGCAGCCACAATGCCATCTATGGCTACACCTTC.

The genes are TRBV19 and TRBJ2-5; D not resolved. V lost 5 bases and J lost 2, with 9 bases in between. This CDR3 has 13 amino acids. CDR1 LNHDA and CDR2 SQIVND come from the germline V gene (reference sequence). This CDR3 reads CASSGLAQETQYF. In DNA form, the CDR3 reads TGTGCCAGTAGTGGTTTAGCTCAAGAGACCCAGTACTTC.

This clone was seen more than once but under ten times. V gene TRBV7-2 combines with J gene TRBJ2-5, with TRBD1 as a possible D gene (6 bases). Trimming cost V 2 bases and J 2 bases, with 24 bases left between them. The germline V gene has CDR1 SGHTA and CDR2 FQGNSA. The CDR3 is made up of 19 amino acids. The CDR3: CASSLIPGRKLGGQETQYF. The CDR3 DNA reads as TGTGCCAGCAGCTTAATTCCGGGAAGGAAGTTAGGGGGTCAAGAGACCCAGTACTTC.

This clone has only one observation. The rearrangement uses TRBV6-5 and TRBJ1-5; D is unresolved. Trimming shortened V by 2 bases and J by 5 bases, and 13 bases separated the two germline ends. This CDR3 is 15 amino acids long. Per the germline V gene, CDR1 is MNHEY and CDR2 is SVGAGI. DNA for the CDR3: TGTGCCAGCAGTTACACATCAGGAACTGATCAGCCCCAGCATTTT. The encoded protein is CASSYTSGTDQPQHF.